Detailed here is one T cell receptor (beta chain). In the authors' methods: Estimation of nucleated cell counts was performed using reference gene primer amplification. The repertoire was sequenced with immunoSEQ multiplex PCR; TCRdb's copy has only in-frame clones and lacks some. The DNA was the basis for D and trimming; V, J and clone size are from that table. Of over 50,000 clones in the sample, 81% were seen once. The data derive from a study of blood T cell repertoires in COVID-19. Study-level information: Italy, Spain and the United States were the sources of the convalescent and acute COVID-19 samples. PBMCs, B-cell-depleted T cells, or T cells were the source of the cDNA or gDNA that made up the material.

The clonotype originates from an elderly man with acute or convalescent COVID-19. Sequencing was done on a sample of peripheral blood.

The CDR3 bases are TGTGCCACCAGCAGAGCCGGGACACTACGAATGACCGGGGAGCTGTTTTTT. Translation gives CATSRAGTLRMTGELFF. The J gene is TRBJ2-2, the V gene TRBV15; weak D call: TRBD1 (6 bases). CDR1 and CDR2 from the germline V gene are LNHNV and YYDKDF (reference sequence). The CDR3 is 17 residues long. Trimming left V 1 base short and J 5 bases short, with 17 bases between.